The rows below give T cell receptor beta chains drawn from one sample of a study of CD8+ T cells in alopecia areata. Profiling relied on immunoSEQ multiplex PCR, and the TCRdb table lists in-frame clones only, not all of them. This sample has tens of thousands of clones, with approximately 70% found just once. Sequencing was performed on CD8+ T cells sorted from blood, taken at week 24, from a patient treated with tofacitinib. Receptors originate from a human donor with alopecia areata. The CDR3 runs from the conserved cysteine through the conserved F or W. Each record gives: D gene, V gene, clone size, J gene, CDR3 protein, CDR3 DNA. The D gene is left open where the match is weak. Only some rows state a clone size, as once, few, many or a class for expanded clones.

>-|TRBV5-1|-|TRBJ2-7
CASSFYTGVYEQYF
TGCGCCAGCAGCTTTTATACAGGAGTCTACGAGCAGTACTTC
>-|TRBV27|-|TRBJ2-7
CASSLSRGDISYEQYF
TGTGCCAGCAGTTTATCACGGGGCGATATCTCCTACGAGCAGTACTTC
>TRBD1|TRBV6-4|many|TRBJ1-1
CASSVGTGGNTEAFF
TGTGCCAGCAGTGTTGGGACAGGGGGCAACACTGAAGCTTTCTTT
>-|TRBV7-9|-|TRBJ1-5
CASSLLGSNQPQHF
TGTGCCAGCAGCCTTTTGGGGAGCAATCAGCCCCAGCATTTT
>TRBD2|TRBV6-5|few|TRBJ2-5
CASRFAGGPTETQYF
TGTGCCAGCAGATTTGCGGGGGGGCCTACGGAGACCCAGTACTTC
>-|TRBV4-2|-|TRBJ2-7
CASGDTYEQYF
TGTGCCAGCGGGGATACCTACGAGCAGTACTTC
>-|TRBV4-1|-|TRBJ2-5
CASSPVGQSDQETQYF
TGCGCCAGCAGCCCCGTCGGACAGTCCGACCAAGAGACCCAGTACTTC
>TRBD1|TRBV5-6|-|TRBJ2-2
CASSPGQGATGELFF
TGTGCCAGCAGCCCCGGACAGGGGGCTACCGGGGAGCTGTTTTTT
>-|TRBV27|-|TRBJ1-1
CASSLGQNTEAFF
TGTGCCAGCAGTCTGGGACAGAACACTGAAGCTTTCTTT
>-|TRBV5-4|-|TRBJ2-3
CASSLVVGTTDTQYF
TGTGCCAGCAGCTTGGTCGTAGGGACCACAGATACGCAGTATTTT
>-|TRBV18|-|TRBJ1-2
CASPRPCYGYTF
TGTGCCAGCCCCCGGCCCTGCTATGGCTACACCTTC
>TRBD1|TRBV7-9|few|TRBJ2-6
CASRPPGRGYSGANVLTF
TGTGCCAGCAGGCCTCCCGGCAGGGGGTACTCTGGGGCCAACGTCCTGACTTTC
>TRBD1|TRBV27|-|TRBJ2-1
CASSARDRAIFNSYNEQFF
TGTGCCAGCAGCGCTCGGGACAGGGCAATTTTTAACTCCTACAATGAGCAGTTCTTC
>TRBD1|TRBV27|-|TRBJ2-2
CASSSGGVNTGELFF
TGTGCCAGCAGTTCAGGGGGCGTTAACACCGGGGAGCTGTTTTTT
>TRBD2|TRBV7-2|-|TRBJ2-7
CASSHWTSGGAFEQYF
TGTGCCAGCAGCCACTGGACTAGCGGGGGGGCTTTCGAGCAGTACTTC
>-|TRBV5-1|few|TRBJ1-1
CASSLVLASTEAFF
TGCGCCAGCAGCTTGGTATTGGCGAGCACTGAAGCTTTCTTT
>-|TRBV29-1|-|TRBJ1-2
CSVEGTTYGYTF
TGCAGCGTTGAAGGGACAACCTATGGCTACACCTTC
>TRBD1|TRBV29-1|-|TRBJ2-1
CSVWGGQGRIEQFF
TGCAGCGTTTGGGGAGGACAGGGACGAATTGAGCAGTTCTTC
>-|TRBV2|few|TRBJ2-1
CASSAGLDEQFF
TGTGCCAGCAGTGCAGGGTTGGATGAGCAGTTCTTC
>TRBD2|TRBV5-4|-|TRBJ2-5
CASSLEGRERYQETQYF
TGTGCCAGCAGCTTGGAGGGGCGGGAGAGGTACCAAGAGACCCAGTACTTC
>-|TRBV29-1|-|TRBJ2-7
CSVEGRYYEQYF
TGCAGCGTTGAAGGCCGATACTACGAGCAGTACTTC
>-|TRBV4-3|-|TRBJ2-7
CASSQVHGDSYEQYF
TGCGCCAGCAGCCAGGTCCACGGGGATTCCTACGAGCAGTACTTC
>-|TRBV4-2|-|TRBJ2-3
CASRRGAGDTQYF
TGTGCCAGCAGACGGGGGGCGGGAGATACGCAGTATTTT
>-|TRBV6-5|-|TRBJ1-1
CASSYGGNTEAFF
TGTGCCAGCAGTTACGGCGGGAACACTGAAGCTTTCTTT
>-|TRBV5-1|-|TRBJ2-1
CASSVTDEQFF
TGCGCCAGCAGCGTGACAGATGAGCAGTTCTTC
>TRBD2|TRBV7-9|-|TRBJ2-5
CASSPPLGGRAEETQYF
TGTGCCAGCAGCCCACCTCTTGGTGGGAGGGCCGAAGAGACCCAGTACTTC
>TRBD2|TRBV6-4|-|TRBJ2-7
CASSWTSHSYEQYF
TGTGCCAGCAGCTGGACTAGCCACTCCTACGAGCAGTACTTC
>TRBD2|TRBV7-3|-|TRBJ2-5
CASSPGGGETQYF
TGTGCCAGCAGCCCGGGGGGAGGAGAGACCCAGTACTTC
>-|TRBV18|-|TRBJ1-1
CASSPPGQIEAFF
TGTGCCAGCTCACCACCTGGACAGATTGAAGCTTTCTTT
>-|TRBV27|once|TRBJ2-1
CASTRGTYNEQFF
TGTGCCAGCACCCGTGGCACTTACAATGAGCAGTTCTTC
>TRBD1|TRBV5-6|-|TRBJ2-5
CASSLGTGLKRETQYF
TGTGCCAGCAGCCTTGGGACAGGGCTTAAGAGAGAGACCCAGTACTTC
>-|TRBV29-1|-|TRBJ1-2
CSVVSGGYGYTF
TGCAGCGTTGTCTCAGGAGGGTATGGCTACACCTTC
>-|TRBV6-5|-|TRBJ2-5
CASSSIDYSGRETQYF
TGTGCCAGCAGTTCCATTGACTATTCAGGGCGGGAGACCCAGTACTTC
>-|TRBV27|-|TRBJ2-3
CASSSRKRKLSTDTQYF
TGTGCCAGCAGCTCGCGAAAGCGGAAACTTAGCACAGATACGCAGTATTTT
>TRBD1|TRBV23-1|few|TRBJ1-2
CASSQAWDRGTNYGYTF
TGCGCCAGCAGTCAAGCGTGGGACAGGGGGACTAACTATGGCTACACCTTC
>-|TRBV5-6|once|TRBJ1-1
CASTLGQGVTEAFF
TGTGCCAGCACCTTAGGACAAGGGGTTACTGAAGCTTTCTTT
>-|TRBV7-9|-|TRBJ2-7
CASSLEDGAYEQYF
TGTGCCAGCAGCTTAGAGGACGGCGCCTACGAGCAGTACTTC
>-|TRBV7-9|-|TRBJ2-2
CASSLVPVYTGELFF
TGTGCCAGCAGCTTAGTTCCAGTATACACCGGGGAGCTGTTTTTT
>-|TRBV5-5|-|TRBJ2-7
CASSLVDGTYEQYF
TGTGCCAGCAGCTTGGTGGACGGAACCTACGAGCAGTACTTC
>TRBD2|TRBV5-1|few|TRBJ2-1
CASSSLRSGSGSYNEQFF
TGCGCCAGCAGCAGCCTTCGGAGCGGGAGTGGGTCCTACAATGAGCAGTTCTTC
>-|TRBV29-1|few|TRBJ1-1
CSAAGGDTNTEAFF
TGCAGCGCCGCCGGAGGAGATACGAACACTGAAGCTTTCTTT
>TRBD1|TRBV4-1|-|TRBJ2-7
CASSPSAGQGAYEQYF
TGCGCCAGCAGCCCATCAGCTGGACAGGGGGCCTACGAGCAGTACTTC
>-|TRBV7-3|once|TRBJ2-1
CASSLGPSDYNEQFF
TGTGCCAGCAGCCTGGGGCCTAGCGATTACAATGAGCAGTTCTTC
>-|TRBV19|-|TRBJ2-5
CASSGDYEETQYF
TGTGCCAGTAGTGGCGACTACGAAGAGACCCAGTACTTC
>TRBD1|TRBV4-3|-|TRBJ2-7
CASSQDAAGGSYEQYF
TGCGCCAGCAGCCAAGATGCGGCAGGGGGCTCCTACGAGCAGTACTTC
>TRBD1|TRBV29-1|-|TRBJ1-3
CSAALGTAGGNTIYF
TGCAGCGCTGCCCTCGGGACAGCGGGAGGAAACACCATATATTTT
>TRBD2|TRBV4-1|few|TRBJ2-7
CASSLLAEGRYEQYF
TGCGCCAGCAGTCTACTAGCGGAAGGAAGGTACGAGCAGTACTTC
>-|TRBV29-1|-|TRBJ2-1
CSVEDRSGPYNEQFF
TGCAGCGTTGAAGATCGGTCAGGCCCTTACAATGAGCAGTTCTTC
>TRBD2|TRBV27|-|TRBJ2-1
CASSLLGRTSGGADHEQFF
TGTGCCAGCAGTTTATTAGGGAGGACTAGCGGGGGGGCCGATCATGAGCAGTTCTTC
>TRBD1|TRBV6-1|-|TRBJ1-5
CASSVTGDRFYSNQPQHF
TGTGCCAGCAGTGTAACAGGGGACCGATTTTATAGCAATCAGCCCCAGCATTTT
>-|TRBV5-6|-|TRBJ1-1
CASSDGFNYGAFF
TGTGCCAGCAGCGACGGGTTTAACTATGGAGCTTTCTTT
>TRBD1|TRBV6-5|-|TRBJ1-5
CASRPGTAYQPQHF
TGTGCCAGCAGACCCGGGACAGCCTATCAGCCCCAGCATTTT
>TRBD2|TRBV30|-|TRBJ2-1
CAWSDEGSGRGREQFF
TGTGCCTGGAGCGATGAAGGTAGCGGGAGGGGTAGGGAGCAGTTCTTC
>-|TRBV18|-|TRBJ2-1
CASSPAPNEQFF
TGTGCCAGCTCACCCGCGCCCAATGAGCAGTTCTTC
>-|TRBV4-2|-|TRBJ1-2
CASSQEDRSNYGYTF
TGTGCCAGCAGCCAGGAGGACAGATCTAACTATGGCTACACCTTC